The 12 T cell receptor beta chains reported below all come from one sample, sequenced in a study of T cells after posttransplantation cyclophosphamide. TCRdb keeps only in-frame clones here, not all; method: immunoSEQ multiplex PCR. The specimen gives 30,000 or so clones without singletons; the ten biggest hold 2.7%. The sequenced material came from PBMCs. The receptors shown here come from a woman between 55 and 75 years old in good health, CMV-negative, and a related stem cell transplant donor.

The table lists this clone with many counts. The chain is built from TRBV11-3 and TRBJ2-1; D is possibly TRBD1 (5 bases). The CDR3 extends over 14 amino acids. Germline lookup yields CDR1 SGHNT and CDR2 YENEEA. The V gene lost 2 bases and the J gene lost 12 bases, with 17 bases spanning the gap. CDR3 sequence (DNA): TGTGCCAGCAGCTTAAGGGCGGACAATGAGGTGCAGTTCTTC. Translation: CASSLRADNEVQFF.

This clone was observed many times. The chain joins TRBV12-3 or TRBV12-4 to TRBJ2-2, with 8 bases aligning to TRBD2. The CDR3 consists of 17 residues. With 3 bases clipped from V and 1 base from J, the junction kept 7 bases outside the gene matches. CDR3 nucleotide sequence: TGTGCCAGCAGTTTTAGGGCGGGGGGCTGGAACACCGGGGAGCTGTTTTTT. This sequence encodes CASSFRAGGWNTGELFF.

The rearrangement joins TRBV27 to TRBJ2-7; TRBD1 matches 7 bases. V shed 1 base and J 0 bases; nucleotides not matched to a gene: 3. Germline V gene lookup returns CDR1 MNHEY and CDR2 SMNVEV (reference sequence). The CDR3 is made up of 15 amino acids. In DNA, the CDR3 is TGTGCCAGCAGTTTATACAGGGGAAGCTCCTACGAGCAGTACTTC. Translation gives CASSLYRGSSYEQYF.

This clone was detected only a few times. V and J are TRBV9 and TRBJ2-2; TRBD1 matches 7 bases. CDR3 length equals 16 residues. V was clipped by 1 base and J by 6 bases; unmatched bases: 9. Germline loops: CDR1 SGDLS, CDR2 YYNGEE. The CDR3 sequence: CASSVIGGTGAGELFF. The CDR3 nucleotides are TGTGCCAGCAGCGTAATTGGGGGAACAGGGGCCGGGGAGCTGTTTTTT.

The sample holds many counts of this clone. CDR3 protein: CASSQDYYNEQFF. Written as DNA, the CDR3 is TGTGCCAGCAGCCAAGACTACTACAATGAGCAGTTCTTC. The chain is built from TRBV14 and TRBJ2-1; D is undetermined. The CDR3 extends over 13 amino acids. V was trimmed by 0 bases and J by 3 bases, leaving 3 bases between them. Germline assignment: CDR1 SGHDN and CDR2 FVKESK.

This clone was picked up many times. The rearrangement joins TRBV5-6 to TRBJ1-3, with TRBD1 matching 8 bases. The CDR3 is made up of 16 amino acids. Germline V gene sequence: CDR1 SGHDT, CDR2 YYEEEE. V lost 6 bases, J lost 0 bases, and 8 bases stayed unmatched. This CDR3 is CASIETGALSGNTIYF. DNA for the CDR3: TGTGCCAGCATCGAGACAGGGGCTCTCTCTGGAAACACCATATATTTT.

This clone was picked up many times. The V gene is TRBV11-2, the J gene TRBJ2-7; the D gene is possibly TRBD2 (6 bases). CDR1 SGHAT and CDR2 FQNNGV come from the germline V gene. This CDR3 is 15 amino acids long. Trimming removed 5 bases at V and 6 bases at J, with 20 bases between. The CDR3 reads CASSLSRGFFLEQYF. The CDR3, as DNA: TGTGCCAGCAGCCTTTCCCGGGGGTTCTTCCTCGAGCAGTACTTC.

Many counts were recorded for this clone. This chain uses TRBV6-2 or TRBV6-3 with TRBJ2-5, with 11 nucleotides matching TRBD2. Germline CDR1 MNHEY, CDR2 SVGEGT. This CDR3 has 17 amino acids. V was clipped by 0 bases and J by 6 bases; unmatched bases: 9. The CDR3 sequence is CASSYSQLAGEGKTQYF. CDR3 nucleotides: TGTGCCAGCAGTTACTCACAACTAGCGGGGGAAGGAAAGACCCAGTACTTC.

Ten or more counts support this clone. The rearrangement uses TRBV7-2 and TRBJ2-1; 8 bases align to TRBD2. The CDR3 covers 15 residues. Trimming took 5 bases from V and 3 from J; bases not matched to a gene: 6. Germline V gives CDR1 SGHTA, CDR2 FQGNSA. This chain's CDR3 is CASSVSGRGYNEQFF. CDR3 nucleotide sequence: TGTGCCAGCAGCGTGAGCGGGAGAGGCTACAATGAGCAGTTCTTC.

This clone was picked up many times. The chain joins TRBV6-5 to TRBJ1-3; D not resolved. Per the germline V gene, CDR1 is MNHEY and CDR2 is SVGAGI. V lost 4 bases and J lost 4, with 5 bases in between. The CDR3 is 12 residues long. The CDR3 coding sequence is TGTGCCAGCAGTTCACAGGGAAACACCATATATTTT. Its translation: CASSSQGNTIYF.

This clone was counted many times. J is TRBJ2-7 and V is TRBV7-3, with 8 positions matching TRBD2. This CDR3 contains 16 residues. In germline, CDR1 is SGHTA, CDR2 FQGTGA. After removal of 6 bases from V and 5 bases from J, the junction contained 15 bases not matched to a gene. DNA for the CDR3: TGTGCCAGCAGTCCACTAGCGGCCCCCCTCCGCGACGAGCAGTACTTC. Translation: CASSPLAAPLRDEQYF.

This clone was observed many times. This chain links TRBV7-9 with TRBJ1-4; 10 bases align to TRBD1. With 1 base clipped from V and 8 bases from J, the junction kept 1 base outside the gene matches. The germline V gene encodes CDR1 SEHNR and CDR2 FQNEAQ (reference sequence). The CDR3 spans 14 residues. The CDR3 spells CASSLGDRGEKLFF. The CDR3 DNA follows: TGTGCCAGCAGCTTAGGGGACAGGGGAGAAAAACTGTTTTTT.